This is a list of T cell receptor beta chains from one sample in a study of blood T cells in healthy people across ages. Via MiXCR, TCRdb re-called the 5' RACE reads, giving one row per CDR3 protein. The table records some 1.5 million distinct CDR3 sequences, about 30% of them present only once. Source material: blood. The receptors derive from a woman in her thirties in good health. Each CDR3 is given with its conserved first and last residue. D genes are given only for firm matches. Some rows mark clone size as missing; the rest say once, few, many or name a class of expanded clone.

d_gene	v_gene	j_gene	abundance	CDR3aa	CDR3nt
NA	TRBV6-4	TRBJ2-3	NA	CASGDFGTQYF	TGTGCCAGCGGGGATTTTGGTACGCAGTATTTT
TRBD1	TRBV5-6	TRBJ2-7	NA	CASSGTGNPYEQYF	TGTGCCAGCAGCGGGACAGGGAATCCTTACGAGCAGTACTTC
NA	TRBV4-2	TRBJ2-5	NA	CASSQGLPVTQETQDF	TGTGCCAGCAGCCAAGGGCTCCCCGTTACCCAAGAGACCCAGGACTTC
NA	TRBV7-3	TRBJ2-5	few	CASSAVAAAGSEQYF	TGTGCCAGCAGCGCCGTTGCGGCCGCAGGATCTGAGCAGTACTTC
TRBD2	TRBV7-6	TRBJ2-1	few	CASSLGSGGAKEQFF	TGTGCCAGCAGCTTAGGTAGCGGGGGTGCTAAGGAGCAGTTCTTC
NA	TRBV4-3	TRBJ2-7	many	CASSPGVEFSYEQYF	TGCGCCAGCAGCCCAGGGGTGGAGTTCTCCTACGAGCAGTACTTC
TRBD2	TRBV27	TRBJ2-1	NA	CASSLLGTSGGRAYNEQFF	TGTGCCAGCAGTCTACTCGGGACTAGCGGGGGGCGGGCCTACAATGAGCAGTTCTTC
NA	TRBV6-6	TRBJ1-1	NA	CASSTGGGTEAFF	TGTGCCAGCAGTACGGGGGGTGGCACTGAAGCTTTCTTT
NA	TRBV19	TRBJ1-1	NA	CASIVWPYEAFF	TGTGCCAGTATTGTCTGGCCATACGAAGCTTTCTTT
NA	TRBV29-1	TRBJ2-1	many	CSVGDRLQYNEQFF	TGCAGCGTCGGGGATCGGCTCCAGTACAATGAGCAGTTCTTC